This entry lists 2 T cell receptor beta chains sequenced from one sample in a study of cytomegalovirus exposure and HLA in healthy donors. 13 Jbeta primers and 60 Vbeta primers were used for the PCR. Profiling relied on immunoSEQ multiplex PCR, and the TCRdb table lists in-frame clones only, not all of them. The data contain about 120,000 clones, 65% to 85% of them singletons. The sample consisted of PBMCs. The receptors shown here come from a man aged 18 to 29 in good health and CMV-seropositive.

The V and J genes are TRBV6-1 and TRBJ2-3; 11 bases are shared with TRBD1. CDR1 MNHNS and CDR2 SASEGT come from the germline V gene. This CDR3 has 15 residues. J was trimmed by 4 bases and V by 1 base; bases with no gene match: 1. CDR3 in DNA: TGTGCCAGCAGTGAAGGGACAGGGGGCGCAGATACGCAGTATTTT. Residues: CASSEGTGGADTQYF.

This chain joins TRBV29-1 and TRBJ1-1; 8 bases fit TRBD1. CDR3 length: 16 amino acids. V gave up 7 bases and J gave up 0 bases; unmatched junction bases: 13. CDR1 is SQVTM and CDR2 is ANQGSEA in the germline V gene. The CDR3 spells CSALDRVGVMNTEAFF. Here the CDR3 DNA reads TGCAGCGCCCTGGACAGGGTAGGAGTCATGAACACTGAAGCTTTCTTT.